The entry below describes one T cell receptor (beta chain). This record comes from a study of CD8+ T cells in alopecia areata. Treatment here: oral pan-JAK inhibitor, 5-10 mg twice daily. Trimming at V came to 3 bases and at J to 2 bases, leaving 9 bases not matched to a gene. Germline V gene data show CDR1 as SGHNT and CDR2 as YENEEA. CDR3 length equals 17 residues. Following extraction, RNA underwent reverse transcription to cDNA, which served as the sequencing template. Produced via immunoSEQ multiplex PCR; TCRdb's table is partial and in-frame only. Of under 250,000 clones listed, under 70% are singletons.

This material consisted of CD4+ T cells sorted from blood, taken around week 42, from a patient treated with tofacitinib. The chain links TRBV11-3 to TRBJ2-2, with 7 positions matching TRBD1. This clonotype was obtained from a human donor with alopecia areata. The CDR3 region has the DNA TGTGCCAGCAGCTTCCTAACCGGGACAGCCAACACCGGGGAGCTGTTTTTT. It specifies CASSFLTGTANTGELFF.